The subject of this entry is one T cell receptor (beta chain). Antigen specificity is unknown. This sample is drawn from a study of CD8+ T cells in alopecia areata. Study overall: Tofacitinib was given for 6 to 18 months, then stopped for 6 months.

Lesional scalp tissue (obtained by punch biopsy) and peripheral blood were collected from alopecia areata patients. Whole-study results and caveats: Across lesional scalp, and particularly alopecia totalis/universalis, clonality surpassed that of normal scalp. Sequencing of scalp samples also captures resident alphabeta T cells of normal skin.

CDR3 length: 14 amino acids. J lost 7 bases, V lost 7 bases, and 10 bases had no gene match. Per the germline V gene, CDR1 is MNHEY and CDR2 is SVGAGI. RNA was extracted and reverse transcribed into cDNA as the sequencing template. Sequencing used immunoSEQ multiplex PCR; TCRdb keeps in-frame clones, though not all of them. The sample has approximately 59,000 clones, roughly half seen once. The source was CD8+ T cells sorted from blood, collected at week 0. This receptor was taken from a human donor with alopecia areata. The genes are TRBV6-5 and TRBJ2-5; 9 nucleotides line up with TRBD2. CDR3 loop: CASIGGRARGTQYF. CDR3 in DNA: TGTGCCAGCATCGGCGGGAGGGCCCGCGGGACCCAGTACTTC.